Below are 16 T cell receptor beta chains sequenced from a single sample in a study of technical replicates of blood from a few donors. The method was immunoSEQ multiplex PCR; TCRdb's version includes in-frame clones alone and lacks a portion of them. This repertoire shows fewer than 75,000 clones, around 93% found once; its top ten account for 0.25%. The sample was T cells isolated from PBMCs. These receptors were obtained from a human donor in good health.

The gene calls are TRBV27 and TRBJ2-1; TRBD1 might be the D (7 bases). V was cut by 8 bases and J by 5 bases, with 16 bases left in between. The CDR3 has 14 residues. CDR1 is MNHEY, CDR2 SMNVEV, per germline (reference sequence). DNA of the CDR3: TGTGCCAGCCAGGGGGTGGGGGAGGACAATGAGCAGTTCTTC. This translates into CASQGVGEDNEQFF.

The CDR3 protein is CASRRPGGEQYF. As DNA, the CDR3 is TGTGCCAGCAGACGGCCCGGGGGGGAGCAGTACTTC. The rearrangement uses TRBV7-9 and TRBJ2-7; 7 bases fit TRBD2. This CDR3 has 12 residues. Germline loops: CDR1 SEHNR, CDR2 FQNEAQ (reference sequence). The J segment lost 7 bases and the V segment lost 6 bases, leaving 6 bases of the junction unmatched.

The J gene is TRBJ2-2, the V gene TRBV10-2; tentatively, D is TRBD1 (6 bases). Trimming stripped 0 bases from V and 3 bases from J, with 11 bases between. The CDR3 is 16 amino acids. The germline V gene encodes CDR1 WSHSY and CDR2 SAAADI. The CDR3: CASSESPDSHTGELFF. The CDR3 coding sequence is TGCGCCAGCAGTGAGTCGCCGGACAGTCACACCGGGGAGCTGTTTTTT.

The chain joins TRBV19 to TRBJ2-1; tentatively, D is TRBD1 (5 bases). Germline V gene sequence: CDR1 LNHDA, CDR2 SQIVND (reference sequence). V was clipped by 4 bases and J by 3 bases, with 19 bases between them. CDR3 length: 17 amino acids. Here the CDR3 reads CASSTSPGRSLYNEQFF. The CDR3, as DNA: TGTGCCAGTAGTACCTCACCAGGGCGTAGCCTCTACAATGAGCAGTTCTTC.

The chain joins TRBV5-1 to TRBJ1-1, with TRBD1 matching over 7 bases. The V gene end was trimmed by 0 bases and the J gene end by 5 bases; junction bases not matched to a gene: 4. CDR3 length: 14 residues. CDR1 SGHRS and CDR2 YFSETQ come from the germline V gene. The CDR3 sequence is CASSLAQGRTEAFF. CDR3 nucleotide sequence: TGCGCCAGCAGCTTGGCACAGGGGAGGACTGAAGCTTTCTTT.

The DNA for the CDR3 is TGTGCCAGCAGTCATACTAGCGGGAGAATCAATGAGCAGTTCTTC. Amino acids: CASSHTSGRINEQFF. This chain links TRBV28 with TRBJ2-1; TRBD2 matches 11 bases. The CDR3 extends over 15 amino acids. The germline gives CDR1 MDHEN, CDR2 SYDVKM. V dropped 5 bases and J dropped 6; count of bases not matched to a gene: 6.

This chain links TRBV4-1 with TRBJ2-7, with TRBD2 identical over 12 bases. Germline loops: CDR1 MGHRA, CDR2 YSYEKL. The CDR3 consists of 20 residues. The V and J ends lost 2 bases and 5 bases, in that order; junction bases with no gene match: 19. The CDR3, as DNA: TGCGCCAGCAGCCAACCCGGACTAGCGGGACCGGCGTCTACGTTCCACGAGCAGTACTTC. Translated, it gives CASSQPGLAGPASTFHEQYF.

The chain employs TRBV7-9 and TRBJ2-1; maybe TRBD2 (5 bases). The CDR3 has 13 residues. The germline V gene has CDR1 SEHNR and CDR2 FQNEAQ (reference sequence). V lost 3 bases to trimming and J lost 7 bases, with 10 bases between them. As DNA, the CDR3 is TGTGCCAGCAGCTTCCGACTACGGAATGAGCAGTTCTTC. Amino acid sequence: CASSFRLRNEQFF.

This clone was observed a handful of times. This rearrangement joins TRBV7-3 to TRBJ1-1, with D maybe TRBD1 (5 bases). The CDR3 runs to 13 residues. Looked up from germline, CDR1 is SGHTA and CDR2 is FQGTGA. Trimming removed 2 bases from V and 3 bases from J, with 7 bases in between. CDR3 sequence (DNA): TGTGCCAGCAGCTTAGCGGGGGACACTGAAGCTTTCTTT. As protein: CASSLAGDTEAFF.

The gene calls are TRBV2 and TRBJ1-5, with D maybe TRBD1 (6 bases). Deletions cut 4 bases from V and 7 bases from J, with 11 bases between. Germline-derived CDR1 and CDR2 are SNHLY and FYNNEI. The CDR3 has 13 residues. The CDR3 DNA follows: TGTGCCAGCAGTGGGACAGCTGTCCAGCCCCAGCATTTT. Its protein is CASSGTAVQPQHF.

The rearrangement joins TRBV13 to TRBJ1-1, with a tentative D call TRBD1 (6 bases). Per germline, CDR1 PRHDT and CDR2 FYEKMQ (reference sequence). V shed 6 bases and J shed 10 bases, with 21 bases lying between them. CDR3 length: 14 residues. The CDR3 bases are TGTGCCAGCAGGAAATACACAGGGCTTAATGGAGCTTTCTTT. Translating gives CASRKYTGLNGAFF.

V usage is TRBV4-2 and J usage is TRBJ2-5; 10 positions match TRBD1. Germline CDR1 is LGHNA and CDR2 is YNFKEQ. The V segment lost 0 bases and the J segment 0 bases; nucleotides outside the gene matches: 1. The CDR3 spans 16 residues. The CDR3: CASSQEDRGDQETQYF. Written as DNA, the CDR3 is TGTGCCAGCAGCCAAGAGGACAGGGGGGACCAAGAGACCCAGTACTTC.

This sequence joins TRBV5-4 and TRBJ2-2; TRBD2 matches at 14 bases. This CDR3 is built from 18 residues. The V segment lost 2 bases and the J segment 5 bases; nucleotides outside the gene matches: 8. CDR1 SGHNT and CDR2 YYREEE come from the germline V gene (reference sequence). CDR3 residues: CASSFYGLAGGRTGELFF. In DNA form, the CDR3 reads TGTGCCAGCAGCTTTTATGGACTAGCGGGAGGAAGGACCGGGGAGCTGTTTTTT.

This chain connects TRBV2 to TRBJ1-1, with D perhaps matching TRBD1 (5 bases). Germline V gives CDR1 SNHLY, CDR2 FYNNEI. The CDR3 extends over 13 amino acids. V lost 7 bases and J 5 bases, leaving 14 bases between the germline ends. The CDR3 DNA reads as TGTGCCAGCACCCCGGGGGGGAATACTGAAGCTTTCTTT. Translated, it gives CASTPGGNTEAFF.

The chain is built from TRBV6-5 and TRBJ2-5; tentative D call: TRBD1 (6 bases). CDR3 size: 15 residues. V lost 2 bases and J 1 base, leaving 11 bases between the germline ends. Germline CDR1 MNHEY, CDR2 SVGAGI. The DNA of the CDR3 is TGTGCCAGCAGTTACCTTCTAGGGGGCCAAGAGACCCAGTACTTC. It specifies CASSYLLGGQETQYF.

J is TRBJ2-7 and V is TRBV29-1; 9 positions agree with TRBD1. CDR1 is SQVTM, CDR2 ANQGSEA, per germline. This CDR3 has 16 amino acids. J gave up 3 bases and V 0 bases, and 9 bases lay outside the gene matches. CDR3 loop: CSVEDQGTGPNYEQYF. The CDR3 DNA follows: TGCAGCGTTGAAGATCAGGGGACAGGGCCCAACTACGAGCAGTACTTC.